The 11 T cell receptor beta chains below were found in one sample sequenced in a study of CXCR3-negative and CXCR3-positive naive CD8 T cells. The libraries of TRB cDNA were prepared using 5' RACE with UMI labels. Reprocessing the 5' RACE reads, TCRdb reports a single entry for every CDR3 protein and omits DNA. The sample table includes 20,000 to 30,000 distinct CDR3 sequences. Sequenced input: naive CXCR3- CD8+ T cells from blood. Subset noted: CD45RO-CCR7+CD27+CD95- naive CD8+ T cells lacking CXCR3 (TNR3-). Every receptor here comes from a human donor in good health. Some clones in this sample may be carry-over from other donors' samples.

The chain links TRBV20-1 to TRBJ1-2; the TCRdb D gene call, TRBD1, has no DNA to confirm it. The CDR3 is made up of 14 amino acids. Germline loops: CDR1 DFQATT, CDR2 SNEGSKA (reference sequence). CDR3 residues: CSAGRPGGGDGYTF.

The V and J genes are TRBV7-3 and TRBJ1-1; no DNA is available, so the TRBD1 call from TCRdb remains unchecked. Per germline, CDR1 SGHTA and CDR2 FQGTGA. The CDR3 is made up of 14 amino acids. The CDR3 spells CASSPGDRHTEAFF.

The CDR3 spells CASSQDISSNQPQHF. The V call is TRBV4-2, the J call TRBJ1-5. Germline CDR1 is LGHNA and CDR2 is YNFKEQ. This CDR3 has 15 residues.

The V gene is TRBV5-1, the J gene TRBJ2-7; no DNA is available, so the TRBD1 call from TCRdb remains unchecked. CDR3 length: 15 amino acids. Germline assignment: CDR1 SGHRS and CDR2 YFSETQ. CDR3 loop: CASSPTTEGHYEQYF.

This chain uses TRBV2 with TRBJ1-5; no DNA is available, so the TRBD1 call from TCRdb remains unchecked. CDR1 and CDR2 from the germline V gene are SNHLY and FYNNEI. CDR3 size: 16 residues. This CDR3 reads CASALAETGVDQPQHF.

The chain is built from TRBV6-5 and TRBJ2-5; TCRdb's assignment of TRBD1 cannot be checked, as there is no DNA. This CDR3 contains 17 residues. Germline V CDR1 and CDR2: MNHEY, SVGAGI. The CDR3 is CASRPDRGLRSQETQYF.

The CDR3 sequence: CASSASGGLVPEEKTETQYF. The rearrangement uses TRBV12-3 or TRBV12-4 and TRBJ2-5; TCRdb lists TRBD2, though no DNA is available to test this call. This CDR3 has 20 amino acids.

This chain joins TRBV5-4 and TRBJ1-2. Per germline, CDR1 SGHNT and CDR2 YYREEE (reference sequence). The CDR3 covers 15 residues. The CDR3 sequence: CASSPEAGILYGYTF.

The chain combines TRBV20-1 with TRBJ2-3; TCRdb reports TRBD1, a call that lacks DNA to check it against. Per germline, CDR1 DFQATT and CDR2 SNEGSKA (reference sequence). The CDR3 spans 14 residues. The CDR3 reads CSAHRGSRTDTQYF.

The chain joins TRBV2 to TRBJ2-2; TCRdb outputs TRBD2, but without DNA this stays unchecked. CDR3 size: 16 residues. Germline lookup yields CDR1 SNHLY and CDR2 FYNNEI. The CDR3: CASTEIQRRDTGELFF.

This CDR3 reads CASSLGRGGGYTF. The chain links TRBV7-3 to TRBJ1-2; TCRdb lists TRBD1, though no DNA is available to test this call. Per the germline V gene, CDR1 is SGHTA and CDR2 is FQGTGA. The CDR3 has 13 residues. The entire variable domain, with the rest obtained from reference TRBV7-3 and TRBJ1-2, is as follows: GAGVSQTPSNKVTEKGKYVELRCDPISGHTALYWYRQSLGQGPEFLIYFQGTGAADDSGLPNDRFFAVRPEGSVSTLKIQRTERGDSAVYLCASSLGRGGGYTFGSGTRLTVV.